A single sample is the source of the 21 T cell receptor beta chains below, sequenced in a study of cytomegalovirus exposure and HLA in healthy donors (dated by TCRdb to the late 2010s). The method behind the library was the immunoSEQ multiplex PCR assay. For the multiplex PCR, a mixture combining 60 forward primers for TCR Vbeta segments and 13 reverse primers for TCR Jbeta segments was used. This is the immuneACCESS table as TCRdb keeps it, with only in-frame sequences that have V and J called. A part of the clones is gone; compared with another copy, unresolved V genes explain less than half, and the rest is unexplained. For this sample the table gives roughly 98,000 clones, of which about 81% were detected only once. Approximately 1.4% of the sample is held by the ten biggest clonotypes. Sequencing used PBMCs. Receptors originate from a man in his forties in good health and CMV-seronegative.

The chain recombines TRBV7-9 with TRBJ2-5, with TRBD1 matching 11 bases. TRBJ2-7 explains the end of the DNA better; the J call may be wrong. This CDR3 is built from 15 residues. Germline CDR1 reads SEHNR; CDR2 reads FQNEAQ (reference sequence). CDR3 nucleotides: TGTGCCAGCAGCTCCCGGGACAGGGGGTTCTACGAGCAGTACTTC. It specifies CASSSRDRGFYEQYF.

This clone has just a few counts. V is TRBV30 and J is TRBJ1-2; unclear D gene. Germline CDR1 and CDR2: GTSNPN and SVGIG (reference sequence). CDR3 length: 14 amino acids. Trimming cost V 6 bases and J 2 bases, with 16 bases left between them. CDR3 coding DNA: TGTGCCTGCCCACATCGGGAGGAAAACTATGGCTACACCTTC. Its translation: CACPHREENYGYTF.

CDR3 coding DNA: TGTGCCAGCAGCTCCCCCGGACAGGGAGGGGAGCAGTACTTC. Encoded protein: CASSSPGQGGEQYF. The V call is TRBV7-2, the J call TRBJ2-7; perhaps TRBD1 as D (8 bases). This CDR3 has 14 amino acids. From germline, CDR1 is SGHTA and CDR2 FQGNSA. The V and J ends lost 4 bases and 7 bases respectively, with 17 bases between them.

This sequence joins TRBV7-3 and TRBJ2-1; the D is unclear. V lost 2 bases and J 5 bases, leaving 10 bases between the germline ends. The CDR3 runs to 14 residues. Germline loops: CDR1 SGHTA, CDR2 FQGTGA. This CDR3 reads CASSLSGSDNEQFF. The CDR3 DNA follows: TGTGCCAGCAGCTTATCAGGCTCGGACAATGAGCAGTTCTTC.

This sequence joins TRBV10-3 and TRBJ1-2; D may be TRBD1 (5 bases). The CDR3 totals 14 residues. CDR1 ENHRY and CDR2 SYGVKD come from the germline V gene. Trimming left V 2 bases short and J 1 base short, with 8 bases between. In nucleotides, the CDR3 is TGTGCCATCAGTGAGACCAGGGTTAACTATGGCTACACCTTC. Protein: CAISETRVNYGYTF.

J is TRBJ1-5 and V is TRBV19, with D tentatively TRBD1 (6 bases). The germline V and J ends were trimmed by 5 bases and 0 bases, with 20 bases remaining between them. The CDR3 extends over 18 amino acids. Per the germline V gene, CDR1 is LNHDA and CDR2 is SQIVND (reference sequence). CDR3 region: CASSWGWADRNSNQPQHF. The CDR3 nucleotides read TGTGCCAGTAGTTGGGGGTGGGCAGACAGGAATAGCAATCAGCCCCAGCATTTT.

This chain links TRBV5-1 with TRBJ2-5; weak D call: TRBD1 (6 bases). The CDR3 runs to 12 residues. Germline V gene data show CDR1 as SGHRS and CDR2 as YFSETQ. The V and J ends lost 4 bases and 4 bases respectively, with 8 bases between them. The CDR3 sequence: CASSMDRETQYF. The CDR3 coding sequence is TGCGCCAGCAGCATGGACAGAGAGACCCAGTACTTC. Based on the CDR3 plus reference TRBV5-1 and TRBJ2-5, the full variable domain is KAGVTQTPRYLIKTRGQQVTLSCSPISGHRSVSWYQQTPGQGLQFLFEYFSETQRNKGNFPGRFSGRQFSNSRSEMNVSTLELGDSALYLCASSMDRETQYFGPGTRLLVL.

The chain recombines TRBV7-9 with TRBJ1-3; TRBD1 agrees at 7 bases. The CDR3 contains 14 residues. Germline assignment: CDR1 SEHNR and CDR2 FQNEAQ (reference sequence). V shed 5 bases and J 0 bases; nucleotides not matched to a gene: 1. The CDR3 loop is CASSRQGSGNTIYF. CDR3 coding DNA: TGTGCCAGCAGCCGACAGGGCTCTGGAAACACCATATATTTT.

This clone was found a few times. V and J are TRBV19 and TRBJ2-7; possible D gene TRBD1, 6 bases. Germline values: CDR1 LNHDA, CDR2 SQIVND (reference sequence). V was cut by 10 bases and J by 2 bases, with 21 bases left in between. The CDR3 loop spans 15 amino acids. Here the CDR3 DNA reads TGTGCCACGAAACTACAGGGAGAGGGGACCTACGAGCAGTACTTC. Protein: CATKLQGEGTYEQYF.

This clone has just a few counts. The chain joins TRBV6-6 to TRBJ1-2; 7 nucleotides align to TRBD1. The CDR3 loop spans 15 amino acids. V lost 4 bases to trimming and J lost 5 bases; unmatched junction nucleotides: 10. Germline V CDR1 and CDR2: MNHNY, SVGAGI (reference sequence). CDR3 residues: CASSLTPAGGYGYTF. The CDR3 DNA sequence: TGTGCCAGCAGTTTAACTCCGGCAGGGGGATATGGCTACACCTTC.

This clone has only one observation. CDR3 in amino acids: CSVGQNTEAFF. The CDR3 DNA reads TGCAGCGTTGGACAGAACACTGAAGCTTTCTTT. This sequence joins TRBV29-1 and TRBJ1-1; D is unclear. CDR1 and CDR2 (germline): SQVTM, ANQGSEA. Trimming took 4 bases from V and 1 from J, leaving 4 bases between them. The CDR3 has 11 amino acids.

This clone was observed a few times. V usage is TRBV5-4 and J usage is TRBJ1-5; the D gene is possibly TRBD1 (5 bases). Germline assignment: CDR1 SGHNT and CDR2 YYREEE (reference sequence). The V end lost 2 bases, the J end lost 6 bases, and 12 bases lay between the germline ends. This CDR3 is built from 14 residues. CDR3 loop: CASSFGGSGQPQHF. The CDR3 bases are TGTGCCAGCAGCTTCGGGGGGAGCGGTCAGCCCCAGCATTTT.

The chain is built from TRBV18 and TRBJ2-5; TRBD1 matches at 7 bases. The DNA end is a closer match to TRBJ2-7, so the J assignment may be wrong. This CDR3 region has 14 residues. CDR1 is KGHSH, CDR2 LQKENI, per germline. The CDR3 sequence is CASSPTGNGYEQYF. In nucleotides, the CDR3 is TGTGCCAGCTCACCGACAGGGAACGGGTACGAGCAGTACTTC.

V is TRBV7-2 and J is TRBJ1-1; tentatively, D is TRBD1 (5 bases). The CDR3 loop spans 16 amino acids. V was clipped by 0 bases and J by 11 bases, with 22 bases between them. Germline CDR1 reads SGHTA; CDR2 reads FQGNSA. The CDR3 here is CASSLALRERGAAAFF. The CDR3 nucleotides read TGTGCCAGCAGCTTAGCGCTCCGGGAGAGGGGCGCAGCCGCTTTCTTT.

The gene calls are TRBV2 and TRBJ2-7; D is possibly TRBD2 (5 bases). The CDR3 length is 14 residues. Germline CDR1 SNHLY, CDR2 FYNNEI. Trimming removed 8 bases at V and 2 bases at J, with 16 bases between. In nucleotides, the CDR3 is TGTGCCAGCTCCGCCGGGGTGGACCCCTACGAGCAGTACTTC. Protein product: CASSAGVDPYEQYF. The full variable domain, with the rest looked up from reference TRBV2 and TRBJ2-7, is EPEVTQTPSHQVTQMGQEVILRCVPISNHLYFYWYRQILGQKVEFLVSFYNNEISEKSEIFDDQFSVERPDGSNFTLKIRSTKLEDSAMYFCASSAGVDPYEQYFGPGTRLTVT.

V usage is TRBV5-1 and J usage is TRBJ2-1, with TRBD2 matching over 8 bases. Germline CDR1 and CDR2: SGHRS and YFSETQ. After removal of 4 bases from V and 5 bases from J, the junction contained 11 bases not matched to a gene. The CDR3 runs 16 residues. For the CDR3, the DNA is TGCGCCAGCAGCAAACTTATGGCGGGAGGAAACAATGAGCAGTTCTTC. Translating gives CASSKLMAGGNNEQFF.

This chain joins TRBV14 and TRBJ2-7; D not certain. CDR1 is SGHDN and CDR2 is FVKESK in the germline V gene. CDR3 length: 13 residues. V was clipped by 0 bases and J by 7 bases, with 10 bases between them. For the CDR3, the DNA is TGTGCCAGCAGCCAAGAACGGTTTTTGGAGCAGTACTTC. Amino acids: CASSQERFLEQYF.

The rearrangement joins TRBV28 to TRBJ1-5; a weak D match, TRBD1 (6 bases). Germline V gene sequence: CDR1 MDHEN, CDR2 SYDVKM. The CDR3 spans 15 residues. V shed 7 bases and J shed 6 bases, with 19 bases lying between them. The CDR3 sequence is CASTKSPTGFQPQHF. The CDR3 DNA reads TGTGCCAGCACCAAATCCCCCACAGGGTTTCAGCCCCAGCATTTT. The variable domain in full, with the rest retrieved from reference TRBV28 and TRBJ1-5, is DVKVTQSSRYLVKRTGEKVFLECVQDMDHENMFWYRQDPGLGLRLIYFSYDVKMKEKGDIPEGYSVSREKKERFSLILESASTNQTSMYLCASTKSPTGFQPQHFGDGTRLSIL.

The rearrangement joins TRBV19 to TRBJ1-5, with 7 bases fitting TRBD1. The CDR3 spans 15 residues. Germline V lookup: CDR1 LNHDA, CDR2 SQIVND (reference sequence). V trimming: 6 bases; J trimming: 3 bases; junction bases outside the gene matches: 8. This CDR3 is CASRFGTELNQPQHF. The CDR3 region has the DNA TGTGCCAGTAGATTTGGGACAGAGCTCAATCAGCCCCAGCATTTT.

The chain is built from TRBV7-2 and TRBJ2-3; D gene ambiguous. The CDR3 is made up of 17 amino acids. CDR1 is SGHTA and CDR2 is FQGNSA in the germline V gene. V was shortened by 4 bases and J by 5 bases, with 22 bases between the two germline ends. The DNA of the CDR3 is TGTGCCAGCAGCTCCCGATATAGCCAGACCGTTAGAGATACGCAGTATTTT. Translation: CASSSRYSQTVRDTQYF.

V and J are TRBV2 and TRBJ2-5; a possible D gene is TRBD1 (6 bases). Germline loops: CDR1 SNHLY, CDR2 FYNNEI. V lost 10 bases, J lost 5 bases, and 17 bases lay in between. This CDR3 has 13 residues. The CDR3 DNA is TGTGCCACCAATCCGGACAGTTGGGAGACCCAGTACTTC. Translation: CATNPDSWETQYF.